A single sample gave rise to the 12 T cell receptor beta chains below, sequenced in a study of cytotoxic CD8 clonotypes in ibrutinib-treated CLL. Sequencing used immunoSEQ multiplex PCR; TCRdb keeps in-frame clones, though not all of them. The sample consists of 30,000 to 40,000 clones, roughly two thirds of them appearing once. Material: PBMCs, obtained before ibrutinib treatment. The origin of the receptors is a human donor with chronic lymphocytic leukemia.

This clone was found a few times. J is TRBJ2-7 and V is TRBV11-2; D perhaps matches TRBD2 (5 bases). Germline-derived CDR1 and CDR2 are SGHAT and FQNNGV. The CDR3 is 12 residues long. Deletions cut 8 bases from V and 6 bases from J, with 14 bases between. CDR3 sequence reads: CASSGLRVEQYF. DNA for the CDR3: TGTGCCAGCTCCGGCCTGCGGGTCGAGCAGTACTTC.

This chain links TRBV18 with TRBJ1-2; D call uncertain. The CDR3 extends over 13 amino acids. The germline gives CDR1 KGHSH, CDR2 LQKENI. The germline V and J ends were trimmed by 6 bases and 4 bases, with 12 bases remaining between them. CDR3 DNA sequence: TGTGCCAGCTCCCCTAATCCCGGCTATGGCTACACCTTC. Its translation is CASSPNPGYGYTF.

The chain employs TRBV29-1 and TRBJ1-1; 8 bases fit TRBD1. J gave up 2 bases and V 7 bases, and 6 bases lay outside the gene matches. This CDR3 comprises 13 residues. Germline-derived CDR1 and CDR2 are SQVTM and ANQGSEA. As DNA, the CDR3 is TGCAGCGGGACAGGGCTTCTCAACACTGAAGCTTTCTTT. Encoded protein: CSGTGLLNTEAFF.

The V call is TRBV4-1, the J call TRBJ2-7; TRBD2 aligns across 11 bases. Germline V CDR1 and CDR2: MGHRA, YSYEKL. V was clipped by 3 bases and J by 0 bases; unmatched bases: 4. The CDR3 runs 16 residues. The CDR3 region has the DNA TGCGCCAGCAGCCATCTACTAGCGGGGGCCTCCTACGAGCAGTACTTC. Its protein product is CASSHLLAGASYEQYF.

The V call is TRBV5-4, the J call TRBJ2-2; D is possibly TRBD1 or TRBD2 (5 bases each). The CDR3 is 15 residues long. Germline V gene sequence: CDR1 SGHNT, CDR2 YYREEE (reference sequence). The germline V and J ends were trimmed by 1 base and 4 bases, with 11 bases remaining between them. The CDR3: CASSLPGRSTGELFF. CDR3 DNA sequence: TGTGCCAGCAGCTTGCCGGGGCGAAGCACCGGGGAGCTGTTTTTT.

The CDR3 here is CASSPATPNTEAFF. For the CDR3, the DNA is TGTGCCAGCAGTCCAGCTACACCGAACACTGAAGCTTTCTTT. The chain joins TRBV6-5 to TRBJ1-1; D is unclear. Germline loops: CDR1 MNHEY, CDR2 SVGAGI. The CDR3 totals 14 residues. V was pared by 5 bases and J by 1 base, with 11 bases between.

The table lists this clone with a count of one. The chain has TRBV5-4 and TRBJ2-7, with D perhaps matching TRBD2 (5 bases). Trimming shortened V by 6 bases and J by 1 base, and 17 bases separated the two germline ends. Germline CDR1 is SGHNT and CDR2 is YYREEE (reference sequence). CDR3 length equals 15 residues. DNA for the CDR3: TGTGCCAGCACCAGGCTTGAGGGAACGTCCTACGAGCAGTACTTC. Amino acids: CASTRLEGTSYEQYF.

The chain has TRBV12-5 and TRBJ1-1; 9 bases align to TRBD1. CDR3 length: 14 residues. After removal of 4 bases from V and 5 bases from J, the junction contained 5 bases not matched to a gene. Germline V lookup: CDR1 LGHNT, CDR2 FRNRAP. The chain's CDR3 is CASGSDRGMTEAFF. The CDR3 coding sequence is TGTGCTAGTGGTTCGGACAGGGGAATGACTGAAGCTTTCTTT.

The V gene is TRBV6-1, the J gene TRBJ2-7; possible D gene TRBD2, 5 bases. The CDR3 runs 10 residues. With 4 bases removed from V and 7 bases from J, the gap between germline ends came to 5 bases. Germline CDR1 is MNHNS and CDR2 is SASEGT. The CDR3 loop reads CASSGEEQYF. The CDR3 nucleotides read TGTGCCAGCAGTGGGGAGGAGCAGTACTTC.

V and J are TRBV9 and TRBJ1-3; D is possibly TRBD1 (5 bases). CDR1 is SGDLS, CDR2 YYNGEE, per germline. Trimming took off 4 bases at V and 4 bases at J, with 21 bases between the two ends. CDR3 length: 17 amino acids. Written as DNA, the CDR3 is TGTGCCAGCAGCCCGAGGGGTGCCGGGGACCGCGGAAACACCATATATTTT. Translating it yields CASSPRGAGDRGNTIYF.

The chain employs TRBV2 and TRBJ1-1; maybe TRBD1 (6 bases). Between the trimmed V and J ends, which lost 7 bases and 6 bases, there was a span of 21 bases. Germline V gives CDR1 SNHLY, CDR2 FYNNEI. The CDR3 has 15 amino acids. The CDR3 is CASITQGVTISEAFF. The CDR3 DNA reads as TGTGCCAGCATTACACAGGGCGTGACTATCTCTGAAGCTTTCTTT.

This clone was seen only once. This chain uses TRBV19 with TRBJ2-1; 7 bases align to TRBD1. V shed 3 bases, J shed 5 bases, and the junction held 10 bases outside the gene matches. Germline CDR1 is LNHDA and CDR2 is SQIVND (reference sequence). This CDR3 is built from 16 residues. The CDR3 loop reads CASSIPSDRLNNEQFF. The CDR3 region has the DNA TGTGCCAGTAGTATCCCTTCGGACAGGTTAAACAATGAGCAGTTCTTC.